The rows below give T cell receptor beta chains drawn from one sample of a study of vaccination and CD4 T cells after COVID-19. TCRdb reprocessed the PCR reads via MiXCR and lists one record per CDR3 protein. The sample yields about 14,000 distinct CDR3 sequences, around 30% seen once. Their recognized antigens are unknown. Source material: cultured CD4+ T cells from blood. The receptors originated from a human donor with COVID-19. Each CDR3 is given with its conserved first and last residue. Each record gives: D gene, V gene, clone size, J gene, CDR3 DNA, CDR3 protein. D genes are given only for firm matches. A row's size may be missing; if present it is once, few, many or a size class.

.	TRBV9	.	TRBJ1-4	TGTGCCAGCAGCGTAACCTCTCTCGGGGTCGGGGAAAAACTGTTTTTT	CASSVTSLGVGEKLFF
.	TRBV20-1	.	TRBJ1-2	TGCAGTGCTGGAACAGGGAGTAATGGCTACACCTTC	CSAGTGSNGYTF
.	TRBV7-9	.	TRBJ2-3	TGTGCCAGCAGCTTCGCAGATACGCAGTATTTT	CASSFADTQYF
.	TRBV20-1	.	TRBJ1-1	TGCAGTGCTAGAAGAGAGCCGTCGAACACTGAAGCTTTCTTT	CSARREPSNTEAFF
TRBD1	TRBV20-1	few	TRBJ1-1	TGCAGTGCTAGAGATCGCCGACAGGGGTTTCGCACTGAAGCTTTCTTT	CSARDRRQGFRTEAFF
.	TRBV19	few	TRBJ1-2	TGTGCCAGTAGTATAGATCTTTCAGGAGACCCTAACTATGGCTACACCTTC	CASSIDLSGDPNYGYTF
.	TRBV7-9	few	TRBJ2-7	TGTGCCAGCAGCTGGCCGGGTACCCGGGGCTACGAGCAGTACTTC	CASSWPGTRGYEQYF
.	TRBV2	few	TRBJ2-2	TGTGCCAGCAGCACTAGTTTAGGCGGGGAGCTGTTTTTT	CASSTSLGGELFF
.	TRBV11-3	.	TRBJ1-4	TGTGCCAGCAGCCGAACCGGGGCCCGAGGGGATGAAAAACTGTTTTTT	CASSRTGARGDEKLFF
.	TRBV20-1	few	TRBJ2-3	TGCAGTGGCTTCTGGGGCACAGATACGCAGTATTTT	CSGFWGTDTQYF
.	TRBV28	.	TRBJ1-5	TGTGCCAGCAGTTTACGACGGGGAGGTCAGCCCCAGCATTTT	CASSLRRGGQPQHF
TRBD2	TRBV20-1	medium-sized	TRBJ2-3	TGCAGTGCGCGGACTAGCGTCGCAGATACGCAGTATTTT	CSARTSVADTQYF
.	TRBV11-2	few	TRBJ1-2	TGTGCCAGCAGCTTAGCCGGTCTTAAGGATGGCTACACCTTC	CASSLAGLKDGYTF
TRBD2	TRBV20-1	few	TRBJ2-1	TGCAGTGCCCTCGGGGGGGTTTCATCCTACAATGAGCAGTTCTTC	CSALGGVSSYNEQFF